These 6 T cell receptor beta chains came from one sample sequenced in a study of cytomegalovirus exposure and HLA in healthy donors. The assay was immunoSEQ multiplex PCR, and TCRdb's table has in-frame clones only and misses some. The table lists almost 70,000 clones, 96% of them singletons, with roughly 4.5% in the top ten. Sequencing was done on a sample of PBMCs. The receptors shown here come from a woman aged 18-29 years in good health and CMV-seropositive.

The genes are TRBV28 and TRBJ2-6; 8 nucleotides line up with TRBD1. The germline V gene has CDR1 MDHEN and CDR2 SYDVKM. The CDR3 sequence is 18 residues long. The J segment lost 1 base and the V segment lost 5 bases, leaving 10 bases of the junction unmatched. For the CDR3, the DNA is TGTGCCAGCAGTCCATCGGGGACAGGCTATTCTGGGGCCAACGTCCTGACTTTC. It encodes CASSPSGTGYSGANVLTF.

The genes are TRBV21-1 and TRBJ1-1; the tabulated D call, TRBD1, remains unverified against the DNA. TRBV21-1 is flagged as a pseudogene. The CDR3 runs 16 residues. The CDR3 spells CASSRGGTGLNTEAFF. In DNA, the CDR3 is TGTGCCAGCAGCAGAGGAGGGACAGGGCTGAACACTGAAGCTTTCTTT.

The gene calls are TRBV11-2 and TRBJ1-2; 8 nucleotides agree with TRBD1. CDR1 SGHAT and CDR2 FQNNGV come from the germline V gene. Losses at the gene ends were 3 bases for V and 5 bases for J; bases not matched to a gene: 5. The CDR3 consists of 14 residues. The DNA for the CDR3 is TGTGCCAGCAGCTTTCAGGGGGCCTGGTATGGCTACACCTTC. Residues: CASSFQGAWYGYTF.

A single count supports this clone. The V gene is TRBV28, the J gene TRBJ2-5, with 10 bases fitting TRBD1. Trimming cost V 3 bases and J 4 bases; bases outside gene matches: 11. Germline CDR1 is MDHEN and CDR2 is SYDVKM. The CDR3 loop spans 17 amino acids. The CDR3 loop reads CASSFTPGTGVTETQYF. CDR3 bases: TGTGCCAGCAGTTTCACCCCCGGGACAGGGGTAACAGAGACCCAGTACTTC.

This chain joins TRBV6-1 and TRBJ2-7; 7 bases match TRBD2. This CDR3 is 14 amino acids long. The ends lost 8 bases at V and 5 bases at J; junction bases unmatched: 12. CDR1 MNHNS and CDR2 SASEGT come from the germline V gene. This CDR3 is CASSRVEGRDEQYF. The CDR3, as DNA: TGTGCCAGCTCGAGGGTCGAGGGGAGGGACGAGCAGTACTTC.

The chain combines TRBV11-3 with TRBJ2-7; no definite D call. This CDR3 region has 12 residues. The germline gives CDR1 SGHNT, CDR2 YENEEA. The V end was cut by 5 bases, the J end by 2 bases, with 7 bases between. In DNA form, the CDR3 reads TGTGCCAGCAGCGGCCTCACCTACGAGCAGTACTTC. This codes for CASSGLTYEQYF.